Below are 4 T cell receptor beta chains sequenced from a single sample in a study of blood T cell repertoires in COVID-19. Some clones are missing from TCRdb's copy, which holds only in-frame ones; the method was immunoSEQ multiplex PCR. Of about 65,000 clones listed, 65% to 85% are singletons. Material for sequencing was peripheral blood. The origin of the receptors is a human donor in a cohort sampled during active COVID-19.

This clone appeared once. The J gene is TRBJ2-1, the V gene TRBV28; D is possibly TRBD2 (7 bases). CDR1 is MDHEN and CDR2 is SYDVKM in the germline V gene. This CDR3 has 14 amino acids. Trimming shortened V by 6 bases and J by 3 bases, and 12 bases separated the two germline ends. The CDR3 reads CASSLGGGYNEQFF. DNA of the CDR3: TGTGCCAGCAGCCTGGGAGGGGGCTACAATGAGCAGTTCTTC.

The CDR3 coding sequence is TGTGCCAGTAGTTCCCAATCCTCTGGGGCCAACGTCCTGACTTTC. Translation: CASSSQSSGANVLTF. This chain connects TRBV19 to TRBJ2-6, with D hard to call. Germline V gene lookup returns CDR1 LNHDA and CDR2 SQIVND (reference sequence). Trimming took off 5 bases at V and 0 bases at J, with 8 bases between the two ends. CDR3 length equals 15 residues. Variable domain in full (rest from reference TRBV19 and TRBJ2-6): DGGITQSPKYLFRKEGQNVTLSCEQNLNHDAMYWYRQDPGQGLRLIYYSQIVNDFQKGDIAEGYSVSREKKESFPLTVTSAQKNPTAFYLCASSSQSSGANVLTFGAGSRLTVL.

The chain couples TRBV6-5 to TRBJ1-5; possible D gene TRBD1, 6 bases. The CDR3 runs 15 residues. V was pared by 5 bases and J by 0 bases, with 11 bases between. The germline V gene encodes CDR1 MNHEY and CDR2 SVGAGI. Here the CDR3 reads CASSLGGYSNQPQHF. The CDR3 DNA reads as TGTGCCAGCAGTCTAGGGGGTTATAGCAATCAGCCCCAGCATTTT.

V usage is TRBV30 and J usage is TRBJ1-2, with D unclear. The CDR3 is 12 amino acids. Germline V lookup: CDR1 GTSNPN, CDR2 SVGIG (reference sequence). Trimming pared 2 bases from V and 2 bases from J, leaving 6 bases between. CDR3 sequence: CAWSSQNYGYTF. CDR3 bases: TGTGCCTGGAGTTCCCAGAACTATGGCTACACCTTC.